Below, 21 T cell receptor beta chains from the same sample are listed, as sequenced in a study of blood T cell repertoires in COVID-19. The table came from immunoSEQ multiplex PCR; TCRdb's copy has only in-frame clones and leaves some out. Here the sample spans tens of thousands of clones, around 90% being singletons. Sequenced sample: peripheral blood. The source of these receptors is a human donor in a cohort sampled during active COVID-19.

V and J are TRBV5-1 and TRBJ2-5; TRBD1 aligns across 7 bases. The germline gives CDR1 SGHRS, CDR2 YFSETQ. The CDR3 is 14 amino acids. Trimming removed 0 bases from V and 5 bases from J; junction bases left unmatched: 4. The CDR3 reads CASSLDRGWETQYF. The CDR3 DNA follows: TGCGCCAGCAGCTTGGACAGGGGCTGGGAGACCCAGTACTTC.

The V and J genes are TRBV5-1 and TRBJ2-1; 8 bases match TRBD1. There are 16 residues in the CDR3. V shed 0 bases and J 6 bases; nucleotides not matched to a gene: 8. CDR1 and CDR2 from the germline V gene are SGHRS and YFSETQ. The DNA for the CDR3 is TGCGCCAGCAGCTTGGGGGGGACAGGACGAGTCAATGAGCAGTTCTTC. Amino acid sequence: CASSLGGTGRVNEQFF.

Comments on this clone: At one end the junction does not follow the germline gene, possibly because of a read error. The V call is TRBV11-2, the J call TRBJ1-1; 8 nucleotides line up with TRBD1. Germline V CDR1 and CDR2: SGHAT, FQNNGV. This CDR3 contains 14 residues. The CDR3 reads CASSLDMIGDRGLF. The CDR3 nucleotides read TGTGCCAGCAGCTTAGATATGATAGGAGACAGGGGCCTCTTT.

The chain links TRBV2 to TRBJ2-7; D might be TRBD2 (5 bases). Germline V lookup: CDR1 SNHLY, CDR2 FYNNEI. The CDR3 spans 14 residues. V lost 4 bases and J lost 6, with 16 bases in between. CDR3 coding DNA: TGTGCCAGCAGTGTGGCGGGCCTCCCCTCCGAGCAGTACTTC. Translation gives CASSVAGLPSEQYF.

This clone has just a few counts. The rearrangement joins TRBV15 to TRBJ1-2; TRBD1 matches at 9 bases. The CDR3 contains 14 residues. Germline CDR1 and CDR2: LNHNV and YYDKDF (reference sequence). Trimming cost V 9 bases and J 5 bases; bases outside gene matches: 10. The CDR3 sequence: CATREADRGYGYTF. For the CDR3, the DNA is TGTGCCACTCGAGAGGCGGACAGGGGATATGGCTACACCTTC. The entire variable domain, with the rest obtained from reference TRBV15 and TRBJ1-2, is as follows: DAMVIQNPRYQVTQFGKPVTLSCSQTLNHNVMYWYQQKSSQAPKLLFHYYDKDFNNEADTPDNFQSRRPNTSFCFLDIRSPGLGDTAMYLCATREADRGYGYTFGSGTRLTVV.

This chain links TRBV7-9 with TRBJ2-7, with 11 bases fitting TRBD2. The germline CDR1 and CDR2 sequences are SEHNR and FQNEAQ (reference sequence). The CDR3 loop spans 14 amino acids. The trim removed 4 bases at V and 6 bases at J, leaving 5 bases unmatched. DNA for the CDR3: TGTGCCAGCAGCTCTAGCGGGGGGAGGACCGAGCAGTACTTC. Translation: CASSSSGGRTEQYF.

J is TRBJ1-1 and V is TRBV5-1; TRBD1 matches at 9 bases. Germline CDR1 is SGHRS and CDR2 is YFSETQ. Trimming cost V 3 bases and J 4 bases; bases outside gene matches: 1. CDR3 length equals 13 residues. For the CDR3, the DNA is TGCGCCAGCAGCTCGACAGGGGGCACTGAAGCTTTCTTT. This codes for CASSSTGGTEAFF.

The genes are TRBV7-8 and TRBJ2-1; 8 bases align to TRBD2. Germline trimming cut 5 bases from V and 5 bases from J; bases unmatched to any gene: 8. CDR3 length: 15 amino acids. Per germline, CDR1 SGHVS and CDR2 FQNEAQ. In DNA form, the CDR3 reads TGTGCCAGCAGCCTCGGTACTAGCGGAAACAATGAGCAGTTCTTC. Amino acid sequence: CASSLGTSGNNEQFF.

This chain uses TRBV2 with TRBJ2-5; 16 nucleotides agree with TRBD2. This CDR3 contains 17 residues. CDR1 SNHLY and CDR2 FYNNEI come from the germline V gene. The J segment lost 2 bases and the V segment lost 5 bases, leaving 5 bases of the junction unmatched. The CDR3 nucleotides are TGTGCCAGCAGTACGGGACTAGCGGGAGGGTTACAAGAGACCCAGTACTTC. This translates into CASSTGLAGGLQETQYF.

The gene calls are TRBV3-1 (or the pseudogene TRBV3-2) and TRBJ2-7; D might be TRBD1 (8 bases). There are 16 residues in the CDR3. Trimming took 0 bases from V and 5 from J, leaving 17 bases between them. From germline, CDR1 is LGHDT and CDR2 YNNKEL (reference sequence). The DNA of the CDR3 is TGTGCCAGCAGCCAAGACGGAACAGGGGGGGTACACGAGCAGTACTTC. Translated, it gives CASSQDGTGGVHEQYF.

The rearrangement links TRBV6-9 to TRBJ2-3; TRBD2 matches 7 bases. CDR3 length: 15 amino acids. Losses at the gene ends were 4 bases for V and 1 base for J; bases not matched to a gene: 5. Per germline, CDR1 MNHGY and CDR2 SVAAGI. The CDR3 spells CASSLREPGTDTQYF. Here the CDR3 DNA reads TGTGCCAGCAGTTTGCGGGAGCCGGGCACAGATACGCAGTATTTT.

J is TRBJ1-2 and V is TRBV6-4; 12 bases are shared with TRBD1. The CDR3 sequence is 16 residues long. J gave up 3 bases and V 6 bases, and 8 bases lay outside the gene matches. CDR1 is MRHNA and CDR2 is SNTAGT in the germline V gene. The CDR3: CASSGGQGAGHYGYTF. The CDR3 nucleotides read TGTGCCAGCAGCGGGGGACAGGGGGCAGGACACTATGGCTACACCTTC.

This rearrangement joins TRBV28 to TRBJ1-4; unclear D gene. The CDR3 loop spans 16 amino acids. Germline lookup yields CDR1 MDHEN and CDR2 SYDVKM. V lost 5 bases and J lost 5, with 18 bases in between. The CDR3 loop reads CASSTDFGGKNEKLFF. In nucleotides, the CDR3 is TGTGCCAGCAGTACCGATTTTGGCGGCAAGAATGAAAAACTGTTTTTT.

This chain joins TRBV7-9 and TRBJ2-5; 8 bases agree with TRBD2. The CDR3 has 16 residues. Germline CDR1 is SEHNR and CDR2 is FQNEAQ (reference sequence). The V segment lost 4 bases and the J segment 6 bases; nucleotides outside the gene matches: 13. The CDR3 DNA sequence: TGTGCCAGCAGCTCCTACACGGGGGGGAAGGAAAAGACCCAGTACTTC. This translates into CASSSYTGGKEKTQYF.

V and J are TRBV6-1 and TRBJ2-3, with D perhaps matching TRBD2 (5 bases). The CDR3 is 16 residues long. With 2 bases removed from V and 1 base from J, the gap between germline ends came to 13 bases. Germline V gene sequence: CDR1 MNHNS, CDR2 SASEGT. The CDR3 bases are TGTGCCAGCAGTGAATGGGTGAGGGCAGGCACAGATACGCAGTATTTT. Its protein is CASSEWVRAGTDTQYF.

The V gene is TRBV5-1, the J gene TRBJ2-2, with 9 bases aligning to TRBD1. V was pared by 0 bases and J by 7 bases, with 7 bases of the junction left unmatched. Germline assignment: CDR1 SGHRS and CDR2 YFSETQ. This CDR3 is 16 amino acids long. This chain's CDR3 is CASSLEDRGLVGELFF. CDR3 coding DNA: TGCGCCAGCAGCTTGGAGGACAGGGGTTTAGTCGGGGAGCTGTTTTTT.

V gene TRBV20-1 combines with J gene TRBJ2-3; D is unclear. The CDR3 sequence is 10 residues long. CDR1 and CDR2 from the germline V gene are DFQATT and SNEGSKA (reference sequence). Between the trimmed V and J ends, which lost 6 bases and 4 bases, there was a span of 5 bases. CDR3 loop: CSAYSDTQYF. The CDR3 DNA reads TGCAGTGCATACTCAGATACGCAGTATTTT.

This clone was detected once. The V gene is TRBV27, the J gene TRBJ2-7; tentatively, D is TRBD1 (6 bases). Trimming stripped 0 bases from V and 2 bases from J, with 11 bases between. CDR1 and CDR2 (germline): MNHEY, SMNVEV (reference sequence). CDR3 size: 15 residues. The CDR3 loop is CASSLSRQETYEQYF. The CDR3, as DNA: TGTGCCAGCAGTTTATCCCGACAGGAGACCTACGAGCAGTACTTC.

V and J are TRBV6-5 and TRBJ2-6, with TRBD2 as a possible D gene (6 bases). Germline V gene data show CDR1 as MNHEY and CDR2 as SVGAGI. V shed 6 bases and J shed 2 bases, with 11 bases lying between them. CDR3 length: 15 amino acids. The CDR3 loop is CASRLGGTGANVLTF. The DNA of the CDR3 is TGTGCCAGCAGACTCGGGGGTACTGGGGCCAACGTCCTGACTTTC.

The chain is built from TRBV30 and TRBJ2-3, with 7 bases fitting TRBD2. The ends lost 1 base at V and 4 bases at J; junction bases unmatched: 2. Germline CDR1 reads GTSNPN; CDR2 reads SVGIG (reference sequence). CDR3 length equals 13 residues. The CDR3 DNA sequence: TGTGCCTGGAGTGCACGGGGGGCAGATACGCAGTATTTT. Protein product: CAWSARGADTQYF.

This clone was seen once. V is TRBV11-2 and J is TRBJ1-3, with 10 bases aligning to TRBD1. Unmatched junction bases numbered 4, after V lost 0 bases and J lost 2 bases. The CDR3 extends over 17 amino acids. Germline CDR1 reads SGHAT; CDR2 reads FQNNGV. CDR3 sequence (DNA): TGTGCCAGCAGCTTAGAACCCGGGACAGGGGCTGGAAACACCATATATTTT. Translated, it gives CASSLEPGTGAGNTIYF.